The present T cell receptor (beta chain) was sequenced within a study of regulatory T cells in long-lasting Graves disease listed by TCRdb under 2021. Study-level background: Antithyroid drugs had been taken for less than 3 months by newly diagnosed Graves' disease patients. Persistent Graves' disease patients were compared with newly diagnosed Graves' disease patients by peripheral blood TCR sequencing and RNA sequencing. The study was registered as a clinical trial and conducted in China. A total of around 35 samples were covered by TCR sequencing, comprising around 13 persistent and around 20 newly diagnosed Graves' disease patients. Broader findings and caveats from the paper: Only peripheral blood was studied, because thyroid tissue, the primary lesion, was inaccessible. Sequencing and analysis were limited to the TCR beta chain. Patients with persistent disease shared more public clonotypes (fewer than 3,000) than newly diagnosed patients did (966). Compared with newly diagnosed patients, patients with persistent Graves' disease had lower TCR Shannon entropy and fewer highly expanded clones, which suggests clonal expansion. The authors acknowledged the small sample size as a limitation that may reduce accuracy. TRBV28, TRBJ1-2 and TRBJ2-5 were preferentially used in persistent disease, while TRBV20-1 and TRBJ2-1 were favored in newly diagnosed disease.

Concerning this clonotype itself: Its target antigen remains unknown. Base qualities are missing; no much larger clone stands one base away.

Library prep was done by multiplex PCR. The sample was run on an Illumina HiSeq 4000. CDR3 regions were amplified by Arm-PCR with iRepertoire HTBI primers to construct TCR beta libraries. Before sequencing, the PCR products went through gel purification. The source study handled its data this way. Gene usage analysis of CDR3 amino acid clonotypes relied on the roughly 60 TRBV and about 13 TRBJ segments identified across samples. COPE and FqMerger were used to merge filtered high-quality paired reads into contigs. Contigs were aligned with BLAST to IMGT TRBV, TRBD and TRBJ reference genes, and CDR3 was defined per IMGT. Highly expanded clones were defined as clonotypes with a frequency above 0.1%. Shannon entropy served as the measure of repertoire diversity, while the Gini coefficient captured V-J evenness. A clonotype found in more than one individual was treated as public. Through fastp at Q25 and MiXCR, TCRdb rebuilt clones from the public reads, retaining in-frame beta chains. Under each unique CDR3 protein, matching rows form one entry showing the most common genes and DNA. What appears here as the V and J calls and clone size reflects TCRdb's work, not the paper's. This sample is represented by about 500,000 distinct CDR3 sequences; roughly 17% of them were singletons. Less than 15% of the sample is in the top ten clones.

The time point label of this sample denotes: newly diagnosed GD, antithyroid drugs for less than 3 months. For both TCR sequencing and RNA sequencing, RNA was extracted from PBMCs in TRIzol. Graves' disease was diagnosed according to American Thyroid Association guidelines. The patients came from an endocrinology department in Xi'an, China. From each patient, around 8.3 milliliters of peripheral blood was collected into an EDTA anticoagulant tube. PBMCs were isolated by Ficoll Paque Plus density gradient separation without further T cell sorting. An Agilent 2100 Bioanalyzer and agarose gel were used to check RNA quality, while a NanoDrop 2000 measured RNA concentration. Inclusive of the bounding cysteine and phenylalanine, the CDR3 is 15 residues long. The retained sequence is limited to the CDR3, 45 bases, with the frame set at the first base. V has 0 bases trimmed and J has 7 bases trimmed; junction bases matching no gene number 7. CDR1 and CDR2, per the germline V gene (reference sequence), are DFQATT and SNEGSKA.

This sample also belongs to another study, concerning T cells in Graves' hyperthyroidism and ophthalmopathy. As that second study puts it: Graves' hyperthyroidism was defined as stable when no progression to ophthalmopathy occurred over 18 months of follow-up. The hyperthyroidism patients were between 18 and 65 years old and newly diagnosed, with a disease duration of less than 2 months. The study excluded patients with uncontrolled infections, other autoimmune diseases, pregnancy or lactation. Clinical symptoms, serum thyroxine and TRAb, thyroid ultrasound, and orbital computed tomography formed the basis for the diagnoses. A first-round RT-PCR of the TCR CDR3 used the HTBI primer set with the Qiagen OneStep RT-PCR kit. Blood samples also contained most of the expanded thyroid clonotypes (frequency above 0.001), which suggests that blood repertoires may reflect thyroid immune responses. A model built on a 13 V-J signature distinguished ophthalmopathy from stable hyperthyroidism, reaching over 85% sensitivity and 81.08% specificity in cross-validation and 80%/75% in testing. During validation, the model predicted progression to ophthalmopathy a median of around six months ahead of onset, with around 71% sensitivity and roughly 72% specificity. To identify distinguishing TCR V-J signatures, a discovery cohort of some 100 patients was used, comprising roughly 45 with Graves' ophthalmopathy and around 57 with stable Graves' hyperthyroidism. Prospective prediction of ophthalmopathy was tested in an independent validation cohort consisting of about 19 hyperthyroidism patients and 17 patients who later progressed to ophthalmopathy. The approximately 95 discovery patients were divided at random into training and test sets in a 7:3 ratio. The study also compared thyroid tissue and blood T-cell repertoires from roughly 6 Graves' hyperthyroidism patients. Once sampling was done, hyperthyroidism patients were given methimazole at a starting dose of 30 mg daily, whereas ophthalmopathy patients were given high-dose intravenous methylprednisolone. Libraries were constructed in a second round of multiplex PCR, after which size selection and purification were performed. Libraries were sequenced paired-end with 100 bp reads on an Illumina HiSeq2000. Raw data were processed with SOAPnuke, discarding reads with adapters, uncalled bases, mean Phred below 15, or no exact constant-primer or identifier match. High-quality paired reads were merged with COPE v1.2.5, and unique nucleotide sequences were defined as clonotypes. MiTCR v1.1 was used to align the clonotypes against IMGT TRBV, TRBD and TRBJ reference segments. Only V-J combinations with frequency above 0.0001, covering about 99% of repertoires, were analysed. A TCS score was defined as the ratio of F50 (clonal expansion) to E x V (chaos), with BLOSUM62-based TCRdist applied between CDR3 peptides within each V-J. Welch's t-statistics and random forest reduced roughly 530 V-J features to roughly 13, which were used in a naive Bayes classifier (R e1071). No statistical method was used to set the sample size in advance, and investigators knew the group allocation. TCR Vbeta CDR3 sequencing of 120 to 150 peripheral blood samples (roughly 43 ophthalmopathy, around 80 hyperthyroidism and some 17 progressor patients) is reported in the paper.

The chain is encoded by TRBV20-1 joined to TRBJ2-1; 9 central nucleotides agree with TRBD2. This receptor was identified in a man aged 35 to 55 with Graves disease. Donor details come from another sample of the same person, matched by shared clones. Specimen: peripheral blood mononuclear cells (PBMCs), collected at new diagnosis, from a patient treated with antithyroid drugs. The sequenced DNA is TGCAGTGCTAGAGATTTTGTAGCGGGAGTAAATGAGCAGTTCTTC. It translates as CSARDFVAGVNEQFF.